The TCR beta chain described here comes from a study of blood T cell repertoires in COVID-19 (TCRdb year 2020). General notes on the study: The collaborator samples originated in the United States, Italy and Spain and spanned the acute and convalescent phases of COVID-19. The material from the prospective study consisted of cDNA or gDNA derived from T cells, B-cell-depleted T cells, or PBMCs. The dataset comprised deeply sampled blood TCRbeta repertoires from subjects exposed to, actively infected with, or recovered from COVID-19. The repertoires were released in a freely available public database intended as a resource for research on the immune response to SARS-CoV-2. Samples came from the ongoing ImmuneRACE study (first 160 participants) plus 1,254 subjects from 6 global collaborators. Nearly every sample came with metadata listing a de-identified subject ID, COVID-19 status, age in years and sex. Where available, HLA class I and class II types were obtained from metadata supplied by the sample provider rather than from assay-based typing. Findings and caveats that apply to the study as a whole: The amount of clinical and demographic metadata varied by source and participant and was provided uncurated.

Details on this clone: The antigen this receptor binds is unknown. Per-base qualities were not stored, and no clone one base away is much larger. Other DNA sequences within the sample encode an identical CDR3.

Whole blood was collected in K2EDTA tubes by collaborating institutions according to the institutions' own protocols. For TCRbeta analysis, collaborators shipped samples in one of three forms: frozen whole blood, isolated PBMCs, or DNA extracted from either of those sample types. Relative to germline, V is 3 bases shorter and J is 8 bases shorter, with 14 bases between their ends. Taken from the germline V gene (reference sequence), the CDR1 and CDR2 loops are DFQATT and SNEGSKA. The CDR3 sequence holds 14 residues, the cysteine and phenylalanine included. The CDR3 DNA has 42 bases and is translated from base 1. TCRbeta CDR3 regions were amplified from genomic DNA by means of the immunoSEQ Assay, a bias-controlled multiplex PCR. The source study handled its data this way. The number of nucleated cells in each sample was estimated by amplification of reference gene primers within the assay. Sequence reads were collapsed and filtered to measure the absolute abundance of every unique TCRbeta CDR3 rearrangement. For each sample, productive Simpson clonality was calculated as the square root of Simpson's diversity index across productive rearrangements. TCRdb provides this immuneACCESS table in a form limited to in-frame rearrangements. Some clones are lacking; in checked studies, under half of them reflect an unresolved V gene, and why the rest are absent is not known. The V and J calls and clone size are taken from that table; D and trimming were inferred from the DNA. Across this sample there are 250,000 to 350,000 clones, with 89% seen only once. Of the sample, approximately 13% falls within the top ten clones.

The rearrangement joined TRBV20-1 to TRBJ1-6; the D gene is not confidently resolved. The specimen sequenced was peripheral blood. The TCR originated in a woman between 55 and 75 years old with acute or convalescent COVID-19. The encoded CDR3 is CSASLGGRDSPLHF. The DNA sequence is as follows: TGCAGTGCTAGTTTGGGTGGGAGGGATTCACCCCTCCACTTT.